The sequence of this TCR beta chain was determined in a study of T-cell memory formation after mild COVID-19. Study details: Largely, the TCR clusters proved donor specific.

TCRdb re-called the 5' RACE reads through MiXCR, storing one row per CDR3 protein. The table lists over 70,000 distinct CDR3 sequences, around 15% of them singletons. Study-wide points: SARS-CoV-2 specificity was not confirmed for second-wave clones peaking on day 37. Some clones that responded were present in memory (sampled pre-infection), which suggests cross-reactive memory joined. Among clones contracting day 15 to 85, CD4/CD8 was balanced, whereas later expanders leaned CD4+.

This clonotype was picked up a small number of times. Its target is not known. The trim removed 7 bases at V and 4 bases at J, leaving 9 bases unmatched. Germline values: CDR1 SQVTM, CDR2 ANQGSEA. The CDR3 totals 14 residues. The sample was PBMCs or a T cell subset sorted from them (not recorded which). The TCR originated in a man between 18 and 35 years old who had mild COVID-19 (a few samples of this study predate the infection). Cell type and time point are not known. The rearrangement joins TRBV29-1 to TRBJ2-2, with 7 nucleotides matching TRBD2. CDR3 nucleotide sequence: TGCAGCGCCCGACTAGCCGAACGCACCGGGGAGCTGTTTTTT. Translation gives CSARLAERTGELFF.